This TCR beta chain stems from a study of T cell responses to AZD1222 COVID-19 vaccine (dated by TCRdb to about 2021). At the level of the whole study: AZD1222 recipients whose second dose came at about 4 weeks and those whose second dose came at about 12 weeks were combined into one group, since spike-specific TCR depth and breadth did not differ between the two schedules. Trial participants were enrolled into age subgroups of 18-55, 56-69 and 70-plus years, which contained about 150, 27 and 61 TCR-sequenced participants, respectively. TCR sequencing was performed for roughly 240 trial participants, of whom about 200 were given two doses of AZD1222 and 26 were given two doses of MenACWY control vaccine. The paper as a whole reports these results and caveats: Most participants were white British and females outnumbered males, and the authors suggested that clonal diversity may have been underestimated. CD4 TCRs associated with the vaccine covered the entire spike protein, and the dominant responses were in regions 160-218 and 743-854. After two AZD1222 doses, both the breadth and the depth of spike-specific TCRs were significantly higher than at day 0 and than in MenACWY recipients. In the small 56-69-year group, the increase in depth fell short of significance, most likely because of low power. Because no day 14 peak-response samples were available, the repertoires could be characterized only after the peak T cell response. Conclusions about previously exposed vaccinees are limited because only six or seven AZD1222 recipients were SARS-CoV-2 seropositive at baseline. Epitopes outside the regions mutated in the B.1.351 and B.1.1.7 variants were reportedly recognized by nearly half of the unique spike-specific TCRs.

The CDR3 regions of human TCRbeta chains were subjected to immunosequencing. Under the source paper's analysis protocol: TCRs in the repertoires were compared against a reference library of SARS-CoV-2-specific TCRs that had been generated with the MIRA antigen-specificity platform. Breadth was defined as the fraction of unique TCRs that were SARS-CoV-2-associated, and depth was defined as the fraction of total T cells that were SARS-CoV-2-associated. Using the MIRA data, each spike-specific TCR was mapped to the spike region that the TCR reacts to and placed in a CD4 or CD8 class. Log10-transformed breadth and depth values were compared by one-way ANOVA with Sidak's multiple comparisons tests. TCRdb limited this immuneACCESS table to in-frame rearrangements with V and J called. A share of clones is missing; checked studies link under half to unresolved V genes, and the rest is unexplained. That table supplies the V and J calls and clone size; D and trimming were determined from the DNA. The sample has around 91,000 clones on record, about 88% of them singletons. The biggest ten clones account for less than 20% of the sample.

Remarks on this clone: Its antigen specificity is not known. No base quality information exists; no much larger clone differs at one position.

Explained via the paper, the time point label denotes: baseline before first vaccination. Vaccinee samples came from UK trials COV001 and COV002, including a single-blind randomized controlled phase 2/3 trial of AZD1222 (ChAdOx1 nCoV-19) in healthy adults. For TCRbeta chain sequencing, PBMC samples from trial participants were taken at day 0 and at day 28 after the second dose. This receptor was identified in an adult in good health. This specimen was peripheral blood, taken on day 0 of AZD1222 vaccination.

The CDR3 reads CASRRAGGLTPLHF. The DNA sequence reads TGTGCCAGCAGGAGGGCAGGGGGCCTGACACCCCTCCACTTT. Here the chain combines TRBV25-1 and TRBJ1-6; TRBD1 lines up with 8 middle nucleotides. CDR1 and CDR2 were assigned from the germline V gene as MGHDK and SYGVNS. V loses 6 bases at its end and J loses 11 bases; junction bases beyond the gene matches: 9. The CDR3 spans 14 residues, from the cysteine through the phenylalanine. CDR3 DNA only is kept here, 42 bases in frame from base 1.